These 13 T cell receptor beta chains share one sample of origin, sequenced in a study of CD8 T cells in ankylosing spondylitis. Whole-study findings and limits: Ankylosing spondylitis blood appeared to carry a characteristic TCR beta motif of 7 or 8 highly homologous variants.

TCRdb independently ran MiXCR on the 5' RACE reads; one entry per CDR3 protein. The sample lists about 840,000 distinct CDR3 sequences; 12% were seen once. No antigen is known for these receptors. The sample was blood, either unsorted or a sorted T cell fraction (not recorded which). Receptors were obtained from a male donor with ankylosing spondylitis.

The chain has TRBV11-3 and TRBJ2-2; D remains ambiguous. Trimming left V 0 bases short and J 2 bases short, with 10 bases between. CDR3 length: 16 amino acids. Per germline, CDR1 SGHNT and CDR2 YENEEA. CDR3 sequence reads: CASSLDRYTNTGELFF. The CDR3 nucleotides read TGTGCCAGCAGCTTAGATCGATACACTAACACCGGGGAGCTGTTTTTT.

This clonotype has more than one count but fewer than ten. The rearrangement links TRBV20-1 to TRBJ1-1; 7 bases line up with TRBD1. This CDR3 region has 13 residues. Losses at the gene ends were 1 base for V and 7 bases for J; bases not matched to a gene: 6. Per germline, CDR1 DFQATT and CDR2 SNEGSKA (reference sequence). The DNA of the CDR3 is TGCAGTGCTAGAGGGGGGACAGTGATTGAAGCTTTCTTT. It translates to CSARGGTVIEAFF.

In its sample, this clonotype was seen a few times. The rearrangement uses TRBV7-2 and TRBJ2-7; 10 bases line up with TRBD2. CDR3 size: 18 residues. CDR1 and CDR2 (germline): SGHTA, FQGNSA. The V segment lost 2 bases and the J segment 2 bases; nucleotides outside the gene matches: 12. This CDR3 is CASSLRASGGVLPYEQYF. CDR3 in DNA: TGTGCCAGCAGCTTACGGGCTAGCGGGGGCGTTCTCCCCTACGAGCAGTACTTC.

This clonotype was found many times. The chain is built from TRBV5-1 and TRBJ1-1; 7 bases line up with TRBD1. The V gene's germline CDR1 is SGHRS and CDR2 YFSETQ. CDR3 length equals 15 residues. V dropped 4 bases and J dropped 0; count of bases not matched to a gene: 6. The DNA of the CDR3 is TGCGCCAGCAGCGGGGACAGCCTTATGAACACTGAAGCTTTCTTT. Encoded protein: CASSGDSLMNTEAFF.

This clonotype was picked up many times. V is TRBV7-2 and J is TRBJ1-4; TRBD1 might be the D (5 bases). The CDR3 runs to 13 residues. Between the trimmed V and J ends, which lost 8 bases and 4 bases, there was a span of 11 bases. Germline V CDR1 and CDR2: SGHTA, FQGNSA. The DNA of the CDR3 is TGTGCCAGCGGGACCTGGCGTAATGAAAAACTGTTTTTT. Its translation is CASGTWRNEKLFF.

The CDR3 bases are TGTGCCTGGAGGCGAGGGGTTGTAGGAGATACGCAGTATTTT. It encodes CAWRRGVVGDTQYF. The chain links TRBV30 to TRBJ2-3; D may correspond to TRBD1 or TRBD2 (5 bases each). Trimming cost V 3 bases and J 5 bases, with 15 bases left between them. Per germline, CDR1 GTSNPN and CDR2 SVGIG (reference sequence). The CDR3 runs to 14 residues. Supplemented by reference TRBV30 and TRBJ2-3, the full variable domain reads SQTIHQWPATLVQPVGSPLSLECTVEGTSNPNLYWYRQAAGRGLQLLFYSVGIGQISSEVPQNLSASRPQDRQFILSSKKLLLSDSGFYLCAWRRGVVGDTQYFGPGTRLTVL.

This clonotype was seen only a few times. V is TRBV20-1 and J is TRBJ1-1; D not certain. The CDR3 is made up of 13 amino acids. V lost 6 bases to trimming and J lost 4 bases, with 15 bases between them. CDR1 and CDR2 (germline): DFQATT, SNEGSKA (reference sequence). This CDR3 reads CSAEVGSGTEAFF. The CDR3 DNA reads as TGCAGTGCCGAAGTCGGTAGTGGCACTGAAGCTTTCTTT.

The table lists this clonotype with many counts. This sequence joins TRBV28 and TRBJ2-7, with D perhaps being TRBD1 or TRBD2 (5 bases each). V was cut by 6 bases and J by 0 bases, with 18 bases left in between. The CDR3 has 16 residues. CDR1 and CDR2 from the germline V gene are MDHEN and SYDVKM. The CDR3 loop reads CASSPTPWGSSYEQYF. CDR3 nucleotides: TGTGCCAGCAGCCCAACCCCCTGGGGGAGCTCCTACGAGCAGTACTTC.

V is TRBV5-1 and J is TRBJ2-1, with TRBD2 matching 13 bases. The junction had 5 bases not matched to a gene; V was cut back by 4 bases and J by 7 bases. Germline CDR1 reads SGHRS; CDR2 reads YFSETQ. The CDR3 loop spans 15 amino acids. The CDR3 nucleotides read TGCGCCAGCAGCACTGGACTAGCGGGGGTTAATGAGCAGTTCTTC. This sequence encodes CASSTGLAGVNEQFF.

This clonotype has more than one count but fewer than ten. The gene calls are TRBV18 and TRBJ1-2, with a tentative D call TRBD1 (5 bases). V lost 2 bases and J 4 bases, leaving 14 bases between the germline ends. CDR1 is KGHSH and CDR2 is LQKENI in the germline V gene. The CDR3 covers 15 residues. The CDR3 DNA reads as TGTGCCAGCTCACCATTGAGCCAGGGTACCTATGGCTACACCTTC. It codes for CASSPLSQGTYGYTF.

The chain is built from TRBV4-2 and TRBJ1-5, with D unclear. CDR3 length: 14 residues. Germline assignment: CDR1 LGHNA and CDR2 YNFKEQ. V lost 0 bases and J lost 9, with 12 bases in between. The CDR3: CASSQEAGRVPQHF. In DNA, the CDR3 is TGTGCCAGCAGCCAAGAGGCGGGAAGAGTGCCCCAGCATTTT.

V is TRBV5-1 and J is TRBJ2-3, with 7 bases aligning to TRBD1. Per germline, CDR1 SGHRS and CDR2 YFSETQ. There are 15 residues in the CDR3. Trimming removed 0 bases from V and 6 bases from J; junction bases left unmatched: 7. The CDR3 sequence is CASSLADRVWDTQYF. CDR3 nucleotides: TGCGCCAGCAGCTTGGCCGACAGGGTCTGGGATACGCAGTATTTT.

The V gene is TRBV4-2, the J gene TRBJ1-4, with TRBD1 as a possible D gene (6 bases). Trimming left V 6 bases short and J 8 bases short, with 19 bases between. Per the germline V gene, CDR1 is LGHNA and CDR2 is YNFKEQ. The CDR3 loop spans 15 amino acids. This CDR3 is CASRLGQGDWEKLFF. Here the CDR3 DNA reads TGTGCCAGCAGGCTGGGACAAGGGGATTGGGAAAAACTGTTTTTT.